This TCR beta chain is from a study of T cell responses to AZD1222 COVID-19 vaccine. Whole-study context: It was second doses at about 4 or about 12 weeks that were pooled.

Findings of the study overall: Scientists sampled the repertoires only once the peak T cell response had passed.

Germline CDR1 reads SGHVS; CDR2 reads FQNEAQ. Deletions cut 2 bases from V and 5 bases from J, with 10 bases between. This CDR3 spans 14 amino acids. A note on this clone: Its antigen remains unidentified.

Only in-frame clones appear in the TCRdb table, and some are missing; sequencing was by immunoSEQ multiplex PCR. The table lists 95,000 to 150,000 clones, roughly 90% of them singletons. The origin of this receptor is an adult in good health. V is TRBV7-8 and J is TRBJ1-5; D is unresolved. The sample consisted of peripheral blood, taken on day 0 of AZD1222 vaccination. The CDR3 loop is CASSLRSRDQPQHF. The CDR3, as DNA: TGTGCCAGCAGCTTAAGGTCCCGGGATCAGCCCCAGCATTTT.